Listed below are T cell receptor beta chains from one sample, sequenced in a study of blood T cells in healthy people across ages. Using its own MiXCR run on the 5' RACE reads, TCRdb lists one record per CDR3 protein. The sample carries a few hundred thousand distinct CDR3 sequences, about 28% recorded once. The sample was also linked to a second study, of T cells of mothers and their children.

Sequencing was carried out using blood. The receptors originated from a boy aged 2-15 years in good health. CDR3s include the opening cysteine and the closing phenylalanine or tryptophan. The D gene is left open where the match is weak. The size entry is marked missing in some rows and otherwise reads once, few, many or a size class.

15	.	.	TRBV20-1	TRBJ2-1	TGCAGTGCTAGACGGGAGAATCCCTCCTACAATGAGCAGTTCTTC	CSARRENPSYNEQFF
13	few	.	TRBV12-3/TRBV12-4	TRBJ2-1	TGTGCCAGCAGTGTGCCCTATTCGTATGAGCAGTTCTTC	CASSVPYSYEQFF
13	.	.	TRBV7-6	TRBJ1-1	TGTGCCAGCAGCGTTGGAACGAACACTGAAGCTTTCTTT	CASSVGTNTEAFF
15	few	.	TRBV28	TRBJ2-7	TGTGCCAGCAGCCCATTCAGGCGAATGATATACGAGCAGTACTTC	CASSPFRRMIYEQYF
15	few	TRBD2	TRBV15	TRBJ2-1	TGTGCCACCATCTGGACTAGCGGGAGCTTCAATGAGCAGTTCTTC	CATIWTSGSFNEQFF
14	few	.	TRBV29-1	TRBJ2-5	TGCAGCGTTGGCCCGGGGCCTCCGGGAGAGACCCAGTACTTC	CSVGPGPPGETQYF
13	.	.	TRBV11-2	TRBJ2-2	TGTGCCAGCAGCTCCGGGGCAACCGGGGAGCTGTTTTTT	CASSSGATGELFF
13	.	.	TRBV7-2	TRBJ2-7	TGTGCCAGCAGCTTAGTACAGGCCTACGAGCAGTACTTC	CASSLVQAYEQYF
16	few	.	TRBV3-1	TRBJ2-6	TGTGCCAGCAGCCAAGATTTGGGTTTGGGGGCCAACGTCCTGACTTTC	CASSQDLGLGANVLTF
14	many	TRBD1	TRBV13	TRBJ2-7	TGTGCCAGCAGCTTTCAACAGGGGACCTACGAGCAGTACTTC	CASSFQQGTYEQYF
15	few	TRBD1	TRBV3-1	TRBJ2-7	TGTGCCAGCAGCCAAGATGCGGGGACAGGGGGCGAGCAGTACTTC	CASSQDAGTGGEQYF
16	once	.	TRBV6-5	TRBJ2-1	TGTGCCAGCAGTTACGACAGTATGTCCGATTACAATGAGCAGTTCTTC	CASSYDSMSDYNEQFF
14	few	TRBD1	TRBV9	TRBJ2-7	TGTGCCAGCAGCGTGGGGGGACAGGCCTACGAGCAGTACTTC	CASSVGGQAYEQYF
14	.	TRBD2	TRBV5-6	TRBJ2-5	TGTGCCAGCAGCCCAGCGGGGTTGGGGGAGACCCAGTACTTC	CASSPAGLGETQYF
16	few	.	TRBV5-1	TRBJ2-6	TGCGCCAGCAGCGAGGGGGGGAGCTCTGGGGCCAACGTCCTGACTTTC	CASSEGGSSGANVLTF
12	once	.	TRBV6-4	TRBJ1-2	TGTGCCAGCAGTGACTCGGTGTATGGCTACACCTTC	CASSDSVYGYTF
12	.	.	TRBV7-2	TRBJ2-7	TGTGCCAGCAGCCCGACCACCTACGAGCAGTACTTC	CASSPTTYEQYF
13	.	.	TRBV6-1	TRBJ2-3	TGTGCCAGTGAGTCCCTAATGGGTGATGCGCAGTATTTT	CASESLMGDAQYF
15	.	TRBD1	TRBV20-1	TRBJ2-3	TGCAGTGCTAGTCGGGACAGAAGTTTTTCAGATACGCAGTATTTT	CSASRDRSFSDTQYF
13	.	.	TRBV30	TRBJ2-7	TGTGCCTGGAGGGGGGAGCCTTCCTACGAGCAGTACTTC	CAWRGEPSYEQYF
13	few	.	TRBV2	TRBJ1-5	TGTGCCAGCAGTGAGGGGGTCAGACAGCCCCAGCATTTT	CASSEGVRQPQHF
15	.	TRBD1	TRBV29-1	TRBJ1-2	TGCAGCGTGGTACCTGAGGACAGGGTCGGGTATGGCTACACCTTC	CSVVPEDRVGYGYTF
15	few	.	TRBV5-4	TRBJ2-3	TGTGCCAGCAGCCGCGTAGCTTCTGGCACAGATACGCAGTATTTT	CASSRVASGTDTQYF
15	.	TRBD2	TRBV9	TRBJ2-3	TGTGCCAGCAGCGTAGGGGGACTAGCGGGGGATACGCAGTATTTT	CASSVGGLAGDTQYF
16	few	.	TRBV7-9	TRBJ1-1	TGTGCCAGCAGCTTATCCGTGGTTGGGGGAAACACTGAAGCTTTCTTT	CASSLSVVGGNTEAFF
15	.	.	TRBV4-1	TRBJ2-1	TGCGCCAGCAGCCTCGGACAGCTAGGGTATAATGAGCAGTTCTTC	CASSLGQLGYNEQFF
15	few	.	TRBV15	TRBJ1-5	TGTGCCACCAGCACCTCAAGGGGGGCGGGTCAGCCCCAGCATTTT	CATSTSRGAGQPQHF
13	.	.	TRBV5-1	TRBJ1-2	TGCGCCAGCAGGCCCTGGTCCCACTATGGCTACACCTTC	CASRPWSHYGYTF
15	few	.	TRBV6-6	TRBJ1-3	TGTGCCAGCAGGCCTCCAGGGTTTCTGGGAAACACCATATATTTT	CASRPPGFLGNTIYF
13	.	.	TRBV24-1	TRBJ2-5	TGTGCCACCAGTGTCCGGGGAATGGAGACCCAGTACTTC	CATSVRGMETQYF
13	few	.	TRBV12-3/TRBV12-4	TRBJ2-5	TGTGCCGTAGCCGAAGAAGGGTCAGAGACCCAGTACTTC	CAVAEEGSETQYF
13	few	TRBD1	TRBV9	TRBJ1-4	TGTGCCAGCAGCGCGGACAGGGGGGAAAAACTGTTTTTT	CASSADRGEKLFF
16	few	.	TRBV20-1	TRBJ2-5	TGCAGTGCTAGCAAGGGGATTCTGGGGTTTCAAGAGACCCAGTACTTC	CSASKGILGFQETQYF
15	.	.	TRBV7-9	TRBJ1-4	TGTGCCAGCAGCTTGGCCGGGACGGATGGTGAAAAACTGTTTTTT	CASSLAGTDGEKLFF
13	.	TRBD2	TRBV9	TRBJ2-2	TGTGCCACCAGCGGGATGGGAACCGGGGAGCTGTTTTTT	CATSGMGTGELFF
16	few	.	TRBV4-1	TRBJ2-1	TGCGCCAGCAGCCAAGGCAGGTGGGGACTTAACAATGAGCAGTTCTTC	CASSQGRWGLNNEQFF
15	few	.	TRBV5-1	TRBJ1-1	TGCGCCAGCAGCTTGGTTGGGGTTATGAACACTGAAGCTTTCTTT	CASSLVGVMNTEAFF
13	.	.	TRBV20-1	TRBJ2-5	TGCAGTGCTAGGGGGGACATCCAAGAGACCCAGTACTTC	CSARGDIQETQYF
17	.	.	TRBV28	TRBJ1-1	TGTGCCAGCAGCCGGGCGGGGGGGACCGACTGGAACACTGAAGCTTTCTTT	CASSRAGGTDWNTEAFF
14	.	.	TRBV2	TRBJ1-2	TGTGCCAGCAGGGAGCAGGGGAGGTACTATGGCTACACCTTC	CASREQGRYYGYTF
14	.	.	TRBV24-1	TRBJ1-5	TGTGCCACCAAGCCCCCGCCGGGCAATCAGCCCCAGCATTTT	CATKPPPGNQPQHF
15	.	TRBD1	TRBV4-3	TRBJ2-7	TGCGCCAGCAGCCAAGTGGGACAGGGGGCAAGGGAGCAGTACTTC	CASSQVGQGAREQYF
15	many	TRBD1	TRBV29-1	TRBJ1-1	TGCAGCGTTGTTCTCCCTACAGGGGCGGGCACTGAAGCTTTCTTT	CSVVLPTGAGTEAFF
14	few	.	TRBV11-2	TRBJ2-3	TGTGCCAGCAGCTCTCTTCGTACATCGGATACGCAGTATTTT	CASSSLRTSDTQYF
14	few	.	TRBV7-2	TRBJ2-5	TGTGCCAGCAGCTTAGTGGCTAGTTCGGAGACCCAGTACTTC	CASSLVASSETQYF